The 21 T cell receptor beta chains reported below all come from one sample, sequenced in a study of graft-versus-host responses after intestinal transplantation. Antigens of these TCRs are unknown. The protocol was immunoSEQ multiplex PCR, while the TCRdb copy is restricted to in-frame clones and leaves out a portion. This table has tens of thousands of clones, around 91% appearing once. The sample here was unstimulated CD4+ T cells sorted from spleen or lymph node cells, taken before intestinal transplant. These receptor sequences come from a human donor who received an intestinal transplant.

The CDR3 DNA is TGTGCCAGCAGCTTAGACTTAGATGAGCAGTTCTTC. This gives the protein CASSLDLDEQFF. The chain combines TRBV7-9 with TRBJ2-1; D not certain. Trimming took 1 base from V and 8 from J, leaving 6 bases between them. This CDR3 contains 12 residues. Germline lookup yields CDR1 SEHNR and CDR2 FQNEAQ (reference sequence).

This clone was detected only once. The chain combines TRBV7-9 with TRBJ1-3; weak D call: TRBD1 (6 bases). The germline CDR1 and CDR2 sequences are SEHNR and FQNEAQ (reference sequence). Trimming cost V 5 bases and J 3 bases, with 11 bases left between them. The CDR3 runs 14 residues. The CDR3 loop reads CASSRGQFGNTIYF. Written as DNA, the CDR3 is TGTGCCAGCAGCCGCGGACAGTTTGGAAACACCATATATTTT.

The DNA of the CDR3 is TGTGCCAGCAGCCCGATACAGGGGGGCCCCTACGAGCAGTACTTC. It specifies CASSPIQGGPYEQYF. The rearrangement links TRBV11-2 to TRBJ2-7, with 8 bases fitting TRBD1. J gave up 2 bases and V 5 bases, and 8 bases lay outside the gene matches. Germline CDR1 SGHAT, CDR2 FQNNGV. The CDR3 is made up of 15 amino acids.

V usage is TRBV30 and J usage is TRBJ2-5, with 9 positions matching TRBD1. The trim removed 1 base at V and 6 bases at J, leaving 6 bases unmatched. Per the germline V gene, CDR1 is GTSNPN and CDR2 is SVGIG (reference sequence). The CDR3 spans 14 residues. The CDR3 protein is CAWSAYRGQKTQYF. CDR3 nucleotide sequence: TGTGCCTGGAGTGCATACAGGGGGCAAAAGACCCAGTACTTC.

This sequence joins TRBV10-2 and TRBJ2-5; TRBD2 matches at 12 bases. The germline gives CDR1 WSHSY, CDR2 SAAADI. V lost 4 bases and J lost 5; bases outside the gene matches: 2. CDR3 length: 14 residues. The CDR3 DNA reads TGCGCCAGCAGTGGGACTAGCGGGACGGAGACCCAGTACTTC. Translating it yields CASSGTSGTETQYF.

This clone showed up just once. This chain connects TRBV20-1 to TRBJ2-7, with D unclear. Trimming removed 8 bases at V and 4 bases at J, with 9 bases between. From germline, CDR1 is DFQATT and CDR2 SNEGSKA (reference sequence). The CDR3 totals 10 residues. CDR3 nucleotides: TGCAGTATCGACACTTACGAGCAGTACTTC. It encodes CSIDTYEQYF.

This chain uses TRBV25-1 with TRBJ2-7; 8 bases line up with TRBD2. The CDR3 has 15 residues. Unmatched junction bases numbered 6, after V lost 3 bases and J lost 2 bases. Per germline, CDR1 MGHDK and CDR2 SYGVNS. The DNA for the CDR3 is TGTGCCAGCAGTGACCCCCCCGGGGGGGCCTACGAGCAGTACTTC. It codes for CASSDPPGGAYEQYF.

This rearrangement joins TRBV6-6 to TRBJ2-2; 7 bases line up with TRBD2. V lost 4 bases and J lost 0; bases outside the gene matches: 5. Germline CDR1 and CDR2: MNHNY and SVGAGI (reference sequence). The CDR3 is 16 amino acids. CDR3 DNA sequence: TGTGCCAGCAGTTCCCCGGGGGGTCCGAACACCGGGGAGCTGTTTTTT. Its translation: CASSSPGGPNTGELFF.

V and J are TRBV4-1 and TRBJ1-2; 9 bases line up with TRBD1. V was pared by 4 bases and J by 5 bases, with 5 bases of the junction left unmatched. The CDR3 is made up of 14 amino acids. Germline assignment: CDR1 MGHRA and CDR2 YSYEKL. As DNA, the CDR3 is TGCGCCAGCAGCCCTGGACAGGGGATATATGGCTACACCTTC. Its protein product is CASSPGQGIYGYTF.

This chain uses TRBV18 with TRBJ2-1; 7 bases agree with TRBD1. Trimming removed 2 bases from V and 3 bases from J; junction bases left unmatched: 13. The CDR3 has 18 residues. Germline assignment: CDR1 KGHSH and CDR2 LQKENI. The CDR3 DNA is TGTGCCAGCTCACCAACCCGACAGGGACGGGCGGGCTACAATGAGCAGTTCTTC. It encodes CASSPTRQGRAGYNEQFF.

The rearrangement joins TRBV29-1 to TRBJ1-4, with D possibly matching TRBD1 (5 bases). V was pared by 4 bases and J by 0 bases, with 9 bases between. Per germline, CDR1 SQVTM and CDR2 ANQGSEA. The CDR3 is 14 residues long. The CDR3 DNA sequence: TGCAGCGTTGGGGGGGTAGCAACTAATGAAAAACTGTTTTTT. Amino acids: CSVGGVATNEKLFF.

This chain connects TRBV7-8 to TRBJ2-1; 7 bases are shared with TRBD1. The ends lost 1 base at V and 1 base at J; junction bases unmatched: 1. The CDR3 runs to 15 residues. The germline gives CDR1 SGHVS, CDR2 FQNEAQ. DNA for the CDR3: TGTGCCAGCAGCTTAGTGGACAGGTCCTACAATGAGCAGTTCTTC. It yields the protein CASSLVDRSYNEQFF.

This clone was recorded once. The chain couples TRBV9 to TRBJ1-2; D is possibly TRBD1 (5 bases). Germline lookup yields CDR1 SGDLS and CDR2 YYNGEE. The CDR3 is made up of 14 amino acids. V was cut by 3 bases and J by 8 bases, with 17 bases left in between. The CDR3 sequence: CASSERGNWVGYTF. The CDR3 region has the DNA TGTGCCAGCAGCGAGCGGGGGAATTGGGTAGGCTACACCTTC.

The rearrangement joins TRBV6-6 to TRBJ1-1; D is uncertain. Germline V gene lookup returns CDR1 MNHNY and CDR2 SVGAGI (reference sequence). The V and J ends lost 0 bases and 2 bases respectively, with 7 bases between them. The CDR3 consists of 14 residues. CDR3 protein: CASSYSQSNTEAFF. CDR3 sequence (DNA): TGTGCCAGCAGTTACTCCCAGTCAAACACTGAAGCTTTCTTT.

A single count supports this clone. This chain connects TRBV5-1 to TRBJ2-2; TRBD1 is a possible D gene (5 bases). CDR3 length: 16 residues. Deletions cut 2 bases from V and 0 bases from J, with 11 bases between. In germline, CDR1 is SGHRS, CDR2 YFSETQ. In nucleotides, the CDR3 is TGCGCCAGCAGCTTTTACACAGGCGCGAACACCGGGGAGCTGTTTTTT. Its protein product is CASSFYTGANTGELFF.

The gene calls are TRBV30 and TRBJ1-1; a weak D match, TRBD1 (5 bases). V lost 2 bases and J lost 0, with 13 bases in between. The V gene's germline CDR1 is GTSNPN and CDR2 SVGIG (reference sequence). The CDR3 loop spans 15 amino acids. The CDR3 sequence: CAWSLGGSVNTEAFF. In DNA, the CDR3 is TGTGCCTGGAGTTTGGGGGGGTCGGTGAACACTGAAGCTTTCTTT. Full variable domain (outside the CDR3, taken from reference TRBV30 and TRBJ1-1): SQTIHQWPATLVQPVGSPLSLECTVEGTSNPNLYWYRQAAGRGLQLLFYSVGIGQISSEVPQNLSASRPQDRQFILSSKKLLLSDSGFYLCAWSLGGSVNTEAFFGQGTRLTVV.

The rearrangement links TRBV7-2 to TRBJ2-5; 9 bases match TRBD2. This CDR3 is 16 amino acids long. The V gene end was trimmed by 5 bases and the J gene end by 5 bases; junction bases not matched to a gene: 12. Germline loops: CDR1 SGHTA, CDR2 FQGNSA. The CDR3 nucleotides read TGTGCCAGCAGCCCCCTGGTCGAGCGGGGGGACGAGACCCAGTACTTC. Its protein is CASSPLVERGDETQYF.

This chain uses TRBV29-1 with TRBJ2-1, with no clear D. The V end was cut by 4 bases, the J end by 3 bases, with 13 bases between. CDR1 is SQVTM, CDR2 ANQGSEA, per germline. The CDR3 consists of 14 residues. The CDR3 is CSVAVSFYYNEQFF. In DNA, the CDR3 is TGCAGCGTTGCCGTATCGTTTTACTACAATGAGCAGTTCTTC.

This rearrangement joins TRBV4-1 to TRBJ2-7; 7 positions agree with TRBD2. V gave up 4 bases and J gave up 1 base; unmatched junction bases: 7. The CDR3 consists of 15 residues. Germline lookup yields CDR1 MGHRA and CDR2 YSYEKL. The CDR3 sequence: CASSRPGGLSYEQYF. The DNA for the CDR3 is TGCGCCAGCAGCCGACCCGGGGGGTTGTCCTACGAGCAGTACTTC.

V gene TRBV18 combines with J gene TRBJ1-1; 7 bases are shared with TRBD1. Looked up from germline, CDR1 is KGHSH and CDR2 is LQKENI. Losses at the gene ends were 9 bases for V and 10 bases for J; bases not matched to a gene: 14. This CDR3 spans 13 amino acids. CDR3 sequence (DNA): TGTGCCAGTCGGGCTATACAGGGGTTGGGAGCTTTCTTT. Its protein is CASRAIQGLGAFF.

The chain couples TRBV6-6 to TRBJ2-7; no clear D gene. The CDR3 runs to 11 residues. Germline V CDR1 and CDR2: MNHNY, SVGAGI (reference sequence). The V and J ends lost 6 bases and 5 bases respectively, with 8 bases between them. CDR3 in amino acids: CASSYTHEQYF. The CDR3 nucleotides are TGTGCCAGCAGCTACACTCACGAGCAGTACTTC.